This entry features one T cell receptor (beta chain) sequence. While infection was still active, Seattle patients were enrolled and then followed longitudinally. Clones were sequenced by immunoSEQ multiplex PCR, and TCRdb holds only the in-frame ones, with some missing. The repertoire holds some 200,000 clones, with approximately 78% as singletons. This sample was taken from a study of blood T cell repertoires in COVID-19. CDR1 is SGHKS, CDR2 YYEKEE, per germline (reference sequence). V shed 4 bases and J shed 0 bases, with 19 bases lying between them. CDR3 length: 17 residues. The genes are TRBV5-5 and TRBJ1-1; D uncertain. Specimen: peripheral blood. This TCR derives from a woman in her 70s with COVID-19, enrolled during active disease. The CDR3, as DNA: TGTGCCAGCAGCCCCTTGTTGGGCAGTTCCATGAACACTGAAGCTTTCTTT. Translation gives CASSPLLGSSMNTEAFF.